The 6 T cell receptor beta chains given below trace back to one sample, sequenced in a study of cytomegalovirus exposure and HLA in healthy donors. With 60 Vbeta and 13 Jbeta primers, the PCR was carried out. Sequencing was performed with immunoSEQ multiplex PCR; in TCRdb, only in-frame clones are kept and a portion is missing. The data contain some 150,000 clones, about 77% of them singletons. Source material: PBMCs. The receptors originated from a woman in her forties or fifties in good health and CMV-seronegative.

The chain uses TRBV2 and TRBJ2-3; possibly TRBD2 for D (5 bases). Deletions cut 7 bases from V and 5 bases from J, with 10 bases between. Per the germline V gene, CDR1 is SNHLY and CDR2 is FYNNEI. The CDR3 spans 12 residues. For the CDR3, the DNA is TGTGCCAGCACGAGGGAAGGAGATACGCAGTATTTT. This encodes CASTREGDTQYF.

This chain connects TRBV4-3 to TRBJ2-5; 7 bases line up with TRBD1. Trimming at V came to 2 bases and at J to 0 bases, leaving 6 bases not matched to a gene. This CDR3 contains 16 residues. The germline gives CDR1 LGHNA, CDR2 YSLEER. CDR3 region: CASSQRHGQDQETQYF. The CDR3, as DNA: TGCGCCAGCAGCCAACGACATGGACAGGACCAAGAGACCCAGTACTTC.

The CDR3, as DNA: TGTGCCAGCAGTGAGAGCGGGTCTCCCCCAGGCACTCCAAAAGCTTTCTTT. Protein product: CASSESGSPPGTPKAFF. The chain couples TRBV2 to TRBJ1-1; D is ambiguous. The CDR3 contains 17 residues. The germline V and J ends were trimmed by 3 bases and 9 bases, with 26 bases remaining between them. Germline V gene lookup returns CDR1 SNHLY and CDR2 FYNNEI.

The chain combines TRBV7-2 with TRBJ1-4; 9 nucleotides agree with TRBD1. V was clipped by 4 bases and J by 3 bases; unmatched bases: 6. Germline V gene sequence: CDR1 SGHTA, CDR2 FQGNSA. This CDR3 is 16 amino acids long. The CDR3 DNA reads TGTGCCAGCAGCTCCCAGACAGGGGGAGCTAATGAAAAACTGTTTTTT. Its protein is CASSSQTGGANEKLFF.

The table lists this clone with a few counts. The chain recombines TRBV7-9 with TRBJ1-2; 9 nucleotides line up with TRBD1. This CDR3 spans 12 amino acids. Per germline, CDR1 SEHNR and CDR2 FQNEAQ (reference sequence). V dropped 11 bases and J dropped 5; count of bases not matched to a gene: 6. CDR3 nucleotides: TGTGCCGGCCAAGGGACAGGGTATGGCTACACCTTC. This codes for CAGQGTGYGYTF.

This chain links TRBV4-1 with TRBJ1-4; perhaps TRBD1 as D (5 bases). CDR3 size: 13 residues. V was pared by 8 bases and J by 8 bases, with 15 bases between. Germline CDR1 MGHRA, CDR2 YSYEKL. Written as DNA, the CDR3 is TGCGCCAGCGCGGGGGTTGTAGTCGAAAAACTGTTTTTT. Protein product: CASAGVVVEKLFF.